A selection of T cell receptor beta chains follows, all from one sample in a study of T cells in tumors after PD-1 blockade. Profiled with immunoSEQ multiplex PCR; TCRdb holds only in-frame clones, not every one. Altogether approximately 12,000 clones are present, 63% being singletons, with the ten largest covering less than 20%. The source material was tumor tissue, sampled before anti-PD-1 treatment. These receptor sequences come from a human donor with basal cell carcinoma. Both conserved end residues are part of each CDR3. The order of the fields is clone size, V gene, J gene, D gene, CDR3 DNA, CDR3 protein. The D gene is left open where the match is weak. Expanded clones are given a class, and other clones once, few, many or no size at all.

>few|TRBV24-1|TRBJ2-3|TRBD2
TGTGCCACCAGTGATTTGCGGCCGGGCGGGGGGGACACAGATACGCAGTATTTT
CATSDLRPGGGDTDTQYF
>medium-sized|TRBV21-1|TRBJ1-4|-
TGTGCCAGCAGCAAAGTTAATGGGAACAGGGGGCAAGGCGAAAAACTGTTTTTT
CASSKVNGNRGQGEKLFF
>-|TRBV7-2|TRBJ2-1|-
TGTGCCAGCAGCCCGGACAGAGCACACTACAATGAGCAGTTCTTC
CASSPDRAHYNEQFF
>-|TRBV27|TRBJ1-1|-
TGTGCCAGCAGTATACACCCTGACCTTGGGTCGGAAGCTTTCTTT
CASSIHPDLGSEAFF
>once|TRBV7-8|TRBJ1-5|-
TGTGCCAGCAGCTTAGAGGGGCGGGGACAGCCCCAGCATTTT
CASSLEGRGQPQHF
>-|TRBV2|TRBJ1-2|-
TGTGCCAGCAGCCGGGATCTTAACTATGGCTACACCTTC
CASSRDLNYGYTF
>-|TRBV28|TRBJ2-1|-
TGTGCCAGCAGCTTCGTCCTCTCCTACAATGAGCAGTTCTTC
CASSFVLSYNEQFF
>once|TRBV6-2/TRBV6-3|TRBJ2-1|TRBD2
TGTGCCAGCAGCCCACTAGCGGGAGCTTACAATGAGCAGTTCTTC
CASSPLAGAYNEQFF
>-|TRBV24-1|TRBJ2-1|-
TGTGCCACCAGCCCCCTAGGGGGGGCCAAGGATGAGCAGTTCTTC
CATSPLGGAKDEQFF
>few|TRBV6-2/TRBV6-3|TRBJ2-7|-
TGTGCCAGCAGTTATACGGAGCATCTGTACTTC
CASSYTEHLYF
>-|TRBV30|TRBJ2-7|-
TGTGCCTGGAGTGTCGACTACGAGCAGTACTTC
CAWSVDYEQYF
>medium-sized|TRBV6-2/TRBV6-3|TRBJ1-1|-
TGTGCCAGCAGTTACCGGGGGGCCTTAAACACTGAAGCTTTCTTT
CASSYRGALNTEAFF
>-|TRBV6-2/TRBV6-3|TRBJ1-6|-
TGTGCCAGCAGCTCCGGACACGATAATTCACCCCTCCACTTT
CASSSGHDNSPLHF
>once|TRBV30|TRBJ1-6|TRBD1
TGTGCCTGGAACAGGGGGGGGCGGTCACCCCTCCACTTT
CAWNRGGRSPLHF
>once|TRBV6-5|TRBJ1-2|TRBD1
TGTGCCACCTACCGGGACAGGGCTCATGGCTACACCTTC
CATYRDRAHGYTF
>-|TRBV6-6|TRBJ2-7|TRBD2
TGTGCCAGCACTGCGGGGGACCCGTCTCTGAGTGAGCAGTACTTC
CASTAGDPSLSEQYF
>-|TRBV19|TRBJ1-1|-
TGTGCCAGTAGTGGACCGGGACACCCGAACACTGAAGCTTTCTTT
CASSGPGHPNTEAFF
>-|TRBV7-2|TRBJ2-6|TRBD2
TGTGCCAGCAGCCCCGGACTAGCGGGAGGGGCTGGGGCCAACGTCCTGACTTTC
CASSPGLAGGAGANVLTF
>-|TRBV6-5|TRBJ2-7|-
TGTGCCAGCAGTTACCAACCGTCTACCACCTACGAGCAGTACTTC
CASSYQPSTTYEQYF
>-|TRBV29-1|TRBJ2-7|-
TGCAGCGTTGTCGTCCTCTCCTACGAGCAGTACTTC
CSVVVLSYEQYF
>-|TRBV24-1|TRBJ2-1|TRBD2
TGTGCCACCAGTGACCCGGGACTAGGGGATGAGCAGTTCTTC
CATSDPGLGDEQFF
>-|TRBV25-1|TRBJ1-2|-
TGTGCCAGCAGTGATTTGGGAGGGAATGGCTACACCTTC
CASSDLGGNGYTF
>-|TRBV6-1|TRBJ1-1|-
TGTGCCAGCAGTGAGGTAGGACACAAGGACACTGAAGCTTTCTTT
CASSEVGHKDTEAFF
>-|TRBV14|TRBJ1-6|TRBD1
TGTGCCAGCAGACGACAGGGGCTAAATTCACCCCTCCACTTT
CASRRQGLNSPLHF
>-|TRBV3-1/TRBV3-2|TRBJ1-3|-
TGTGCCAGCAGCCAAGATGACGGTTCGCAGAGCTCTGGAAACACCATATATTTT
CASSQDDGSQSSGNTIYF
>few|TRBV28|TRBJ2-6|-
TGTGCCACGGACAACAATCGGGGCTCTGGGGCCAACGTCCTGACTTTC
CATDNNRGSGANVLTF
>-|TRBV19|TRBJ1-3|-
TGTGCCAGTAGTAGCGAGGTCCTCTCTGGAAACACCATATATTTT
CASSSEVLSGNTIYF
>few|TRBV14|TRBJ2-7|TRBD1
TGTGCCAGCAGCCTTGACAGGGGATCCCTCCACGAGCAGTACTTC
CASSLDRGSLHEQYF
>few|TRBV7-9|TRBJ2-3|-
TGTGCCAGCAGCGTTATAGCGGGACAGACAGATACGCAGTATTTT
CASSVIAGQTDTQYF
>medium-sized|TRBV6-2/TRBV6-3|TRBJ1-6|-
TGTGCCAGCAGTTACCAGAATAAGAATTCACCCCTCCACTTT
CASSYQNKNSPLHF
>-|TRBV19|TRBJ2-3|TRBD2
TGTGCCACCGGGACTAGCGATGCTCGGACAGATACGCAGTATTTT
CATGTSDARTDTQYF
>few|TRBV7-9|TRBJ2-7|TRBD1
TGTGCCAGCAGCTTAGGACAGGGGGCTTACGAGCAGTACTTC
CASSLGQGAYEQYF
>once|TRBV27|TRBJ1-2|-
TGTGCCAGCAGCGAACGCGGGGCTGGGAAGAGCTATGGCTACACCTTC
CASSERGAGKSYGYTF
>-|TRBV4-3|TRBJ1-1|-
TGCGCCAGCAGCCAAGATCGGTGGGCCCGAGGGGCTTTCTTT
CASSQDRWARGAFF
>once|TRBV30|TRBJ2-7|-
TGTGCCTGGAGAACGGGCAGCCATAAGCCTTGGGAGCAGTACTTC
CAWRTGSHKPWEQYF
>few|TRBV6-1|TRBJ2-7|-
TGTGCCAGCAGTGAAGCGTGGGGCTCCTACGAGCAGTACTTC
CASSEAWGSYEQYF
>medium-sized|TRBV27|TRBJ2-7|-
TGTGCCAGCAGGAGGGAACAGTCGTACGAGCAGTACTTC
CASRREQSYEQYF
>-|TRBV5-1|TRBJ1-1|-
TGCGCCAGCAGCTTGGCGGGTGAAGCTTTCTTT
CASSLAGEAFF
>few|TRBV15|TRBJ1-5|-
TGTGCCACCAGCTACAGGGTTTCTCAGCCCCAGCATTTT
CATSYRVSQPQHF
>-|TRBV7-3|TRBJ2-4|-
TGTGCCAGCAGCCTAACACATGGGTACAAAAACATTCAGTACTTC
CASSLTHGYKNIQYF
>-|TRBV2|TRBJ2-3|-
TGTGCCAGCAGTGCGGGAAGCGGGACACACACAGATACGCAGTATTTT
CASSAGSGTHTDTQYF
>-|TRBV14|TRBJ2-3|-
TGTGCCAGCAGCCAGGCCCGAGTTTGGGGTCGCACAGATACGCAGTATTTT
CASSQARVWGRTDTQYF
>once|TRBV28|TRBJ1-1|TRBD1
TGTGCCAGCAGTTTAGACAGGACAGGGAAGAGGATGAACACTGAAGCTTTCTTT
CASSLDRTGKRMNTEAFF
>-|TRBV11-3|TRBJ2-1|-
TGTGCCAGCCGCCGGAGGGTGTTGGATGAGCAGTTCTTC
CASRRRVLDEQFF
>few|TRBV3-1/TRBV3-2|TRBJ1-6|TRBD1
TGTGCCAGCAGCCGCACCGGGACAGGCCATTCACCCCTCCACTTT
CASSRTGTGHSPLHF
>-|TRBV11-3|TRBJ2-3|TRBD2
TGTGCCAGCAGTGGGGGAGGACTAGCGGGAGCCACAGATACGCAGTATTTT
CASSGGGLAGATDTQYF
>medium-sized|TRBV28|TRBJ2-3|-
TGTGCCAGCAGGGTCCAGCACACAGATACGCAGTATTTT
CASRVQHTDTQYF
>medium-sized|TRBV25-1|TRBJ2-1|TRBD2
TGTGCCAGCAGTGAATTGCCCGCTAGCGGGGTTAGAAATGAGCAGTTCTTC
CASSELPASGVRNEQFF
>-|TRBV25-1|TRBJ2-2|-
TGTGCCAGCTCGGGATGGGCCGGGGAGCTGTTTTTT
CASSGWAGELFF
>-|TRBV5-1|TRBJ2-1|TRBD2
TGCGCCAGCAGCTTGGCCGGGACTAGCGGGAATAATGAGCAGTTCTTC
CASSLAGTSGNNEQFF
>-|TRBV6-5|TRBJ2-7|-
TGTGCCAGCAGATACAGTCTGGGCTCCTCCTCCTACGAGCAGTACTTC
CASRYSLGSSSYEQYF